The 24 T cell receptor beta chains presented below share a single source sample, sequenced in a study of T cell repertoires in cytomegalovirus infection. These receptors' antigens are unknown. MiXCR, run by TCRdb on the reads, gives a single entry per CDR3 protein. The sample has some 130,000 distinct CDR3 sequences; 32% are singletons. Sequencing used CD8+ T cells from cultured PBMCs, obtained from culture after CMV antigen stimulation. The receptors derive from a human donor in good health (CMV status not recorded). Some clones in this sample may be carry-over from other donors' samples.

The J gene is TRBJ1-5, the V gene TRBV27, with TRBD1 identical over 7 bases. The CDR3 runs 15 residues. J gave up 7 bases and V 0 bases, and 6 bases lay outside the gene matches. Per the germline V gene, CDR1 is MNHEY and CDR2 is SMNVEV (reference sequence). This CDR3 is CASSLSGTVYQPQHF. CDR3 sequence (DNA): TGTGCCAGCAGTTTATCGGGGACAGTTTACCAGCCCCAGCATTTT.

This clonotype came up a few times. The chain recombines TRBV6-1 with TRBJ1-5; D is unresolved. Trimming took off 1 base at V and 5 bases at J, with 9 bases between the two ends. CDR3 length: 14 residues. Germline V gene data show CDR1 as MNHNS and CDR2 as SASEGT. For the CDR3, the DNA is TGTGCCAGCAGTGAAGACAGATCGTATCAGCCCCAGCATTTT. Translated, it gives CASSEDRSYQPQHF.

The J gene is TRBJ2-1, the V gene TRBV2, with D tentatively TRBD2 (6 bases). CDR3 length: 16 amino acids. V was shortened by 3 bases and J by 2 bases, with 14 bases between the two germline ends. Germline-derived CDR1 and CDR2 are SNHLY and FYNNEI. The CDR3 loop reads CASSEGGLQTYNEQFF. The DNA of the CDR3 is TGTGCCAGCAGTGAGGGGGGTCTCCAAACCTACAATGAGCAGTTCTTC.

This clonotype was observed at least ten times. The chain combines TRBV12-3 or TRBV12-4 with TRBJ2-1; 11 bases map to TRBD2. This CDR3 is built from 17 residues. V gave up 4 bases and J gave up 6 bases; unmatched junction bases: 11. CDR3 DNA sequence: TGTGCCAGCAGTTCCCGTCCTAGCGGGGGGTTTACCAATGAGCAGTTCTTC. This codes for CASSSRPSGGFTNEQFF.

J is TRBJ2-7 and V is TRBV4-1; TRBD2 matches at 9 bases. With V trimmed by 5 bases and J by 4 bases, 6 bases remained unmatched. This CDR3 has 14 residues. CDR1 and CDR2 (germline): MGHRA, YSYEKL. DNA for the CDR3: TGCGCCAGCAGCGTAGCGGGGGACTTATACGAGCAGTACTTC. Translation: CASSVAGDLYEQYF.

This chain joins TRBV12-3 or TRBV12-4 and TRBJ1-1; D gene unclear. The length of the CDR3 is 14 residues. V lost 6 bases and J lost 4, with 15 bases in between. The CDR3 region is CASSPSVNGTEAFF. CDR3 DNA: TGTGCCAGCAGCCCCTCGGTTAACGGCACTGAAGCTTTCTTT.

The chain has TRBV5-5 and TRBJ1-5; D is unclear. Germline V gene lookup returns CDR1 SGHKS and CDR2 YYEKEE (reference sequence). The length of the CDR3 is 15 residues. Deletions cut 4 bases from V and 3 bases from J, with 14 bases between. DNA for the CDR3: TGTGCCAGCAGCACCTTGGGCAGTAACAATCAGCCCCAGCATTTT. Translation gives CASSTLGSNNQPQHF.

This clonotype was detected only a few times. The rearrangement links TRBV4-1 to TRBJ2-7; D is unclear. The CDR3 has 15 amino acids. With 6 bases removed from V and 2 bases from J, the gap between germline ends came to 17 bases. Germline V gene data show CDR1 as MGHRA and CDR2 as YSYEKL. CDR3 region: CASSLIPTTTYEQYF. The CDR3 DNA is TGCGCCAGCAGTCTGATTCCCACTACTACCTACGAGCAGTACTTC.

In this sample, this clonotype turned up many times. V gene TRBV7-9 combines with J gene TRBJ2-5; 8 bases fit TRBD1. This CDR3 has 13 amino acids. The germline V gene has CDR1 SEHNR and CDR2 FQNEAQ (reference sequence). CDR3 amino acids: CVLDRVNLETQYF. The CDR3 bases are TGTGTTCTGGACAGGGTTAATCTAGAGACCCAGTACTTC. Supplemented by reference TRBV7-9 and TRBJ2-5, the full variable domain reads DTGVSQNPRHKITKRGQNVTFRCDPISEHNRLYWYRQTLGQGPEFLTYFQNEAQLEKSRLLSDRFSAERPKGSFSTLEIQRTEQGDSAMYLCVLDRVNLETQYFGPGTRLLVL.

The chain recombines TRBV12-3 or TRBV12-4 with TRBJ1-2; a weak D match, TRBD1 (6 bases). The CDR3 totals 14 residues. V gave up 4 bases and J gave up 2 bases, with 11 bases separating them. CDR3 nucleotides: TGTGCCAGCAGTTACGGGACACCGAACTATGGCTACACCTTC. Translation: CASSYGTPNYGYTF.

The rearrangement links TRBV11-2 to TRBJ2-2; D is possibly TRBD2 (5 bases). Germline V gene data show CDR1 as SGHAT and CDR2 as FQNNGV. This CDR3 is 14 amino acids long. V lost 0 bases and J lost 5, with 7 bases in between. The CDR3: CASSLDPGTGELFF. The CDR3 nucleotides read TGTGCCAGCAGCTTAGATCCGGGGACCGGGGAGCTGTTTTTT. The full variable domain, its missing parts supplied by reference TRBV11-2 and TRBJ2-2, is EAGVAQSPRYKIIEKRQSVAFWCNPISGHATLYWYQQILGQGPKLLIQFQNNGVVDDSQLPKDRFSAERLKGVDSTLKIQPAKLEDSAVYLCASSLDPGTGELFFGEGSRLTVL.

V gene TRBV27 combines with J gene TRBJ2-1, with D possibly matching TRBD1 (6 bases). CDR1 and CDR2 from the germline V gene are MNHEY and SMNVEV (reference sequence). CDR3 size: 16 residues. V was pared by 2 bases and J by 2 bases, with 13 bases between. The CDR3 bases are TGTGCCAGCAGTTTAAAGGGGTGGGACACCTACAATGAGCAGTTCTTC. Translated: CASSLKGWDTYNEQFF.

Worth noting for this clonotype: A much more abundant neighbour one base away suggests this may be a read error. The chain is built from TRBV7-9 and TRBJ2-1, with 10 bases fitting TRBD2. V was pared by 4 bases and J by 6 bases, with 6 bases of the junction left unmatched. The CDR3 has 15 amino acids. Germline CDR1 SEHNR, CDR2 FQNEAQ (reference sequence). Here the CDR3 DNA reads TGTGCCAGCAGCTCACTAGCGGGGTTGTTCAATGAGCAGTTCTTC. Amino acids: CASSSLAGLFNEQFF. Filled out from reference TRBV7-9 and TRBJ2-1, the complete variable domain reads DTGVSQNPRHKITKRGQNVTFRCDPISEHNRLYWYRQTLGQGPEFLTYFQNEAQLEKSRLLSDRFSAERPKGSFSTLEIQRTEQGDSAMYLCASSSLAGLFNEQFFGPGTRLTVL.

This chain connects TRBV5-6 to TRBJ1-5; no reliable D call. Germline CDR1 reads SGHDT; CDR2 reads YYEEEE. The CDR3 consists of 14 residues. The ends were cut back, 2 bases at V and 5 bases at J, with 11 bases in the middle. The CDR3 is CASSFWTQDQPQHF. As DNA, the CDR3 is TGTGCCAGCAGCTTTTGGACCCAAGATCAGCCCCAGCATTTT.

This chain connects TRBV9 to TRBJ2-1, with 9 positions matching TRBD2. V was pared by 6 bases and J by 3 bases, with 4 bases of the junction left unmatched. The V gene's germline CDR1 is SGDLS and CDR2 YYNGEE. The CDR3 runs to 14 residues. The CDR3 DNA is TGTGCCAGCACTGGCGGGGGGGACTACAATGAGCAGTTCTTC. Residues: CASTGGGDYNEQFF.

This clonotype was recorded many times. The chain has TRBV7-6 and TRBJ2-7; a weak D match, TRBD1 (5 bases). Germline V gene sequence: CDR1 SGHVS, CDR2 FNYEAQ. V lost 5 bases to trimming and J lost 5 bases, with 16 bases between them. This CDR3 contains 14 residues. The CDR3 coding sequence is TGTGCCAGCAGCCGAGACAGTTACTATAACGAGCAGTACTTC. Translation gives CASSRDSYYNEQYF.

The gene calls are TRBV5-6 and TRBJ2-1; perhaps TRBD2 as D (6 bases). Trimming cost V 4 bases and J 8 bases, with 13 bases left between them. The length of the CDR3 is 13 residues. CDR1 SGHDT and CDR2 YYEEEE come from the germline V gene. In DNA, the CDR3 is TGTGCCAGCAGCGCGGACTATAGCTATGAGCAGTTCTTC. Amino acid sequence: CASSADYSYEQFF.

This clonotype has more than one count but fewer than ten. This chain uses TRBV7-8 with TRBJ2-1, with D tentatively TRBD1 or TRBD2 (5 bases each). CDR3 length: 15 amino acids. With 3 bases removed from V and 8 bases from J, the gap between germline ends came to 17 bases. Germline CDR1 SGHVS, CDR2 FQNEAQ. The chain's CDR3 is CASSFVQGASDEQFF. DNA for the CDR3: TGTGCCAGCAGCTTTGTGCAGGGAGCTAGTGATGAGCAGTTCTTC. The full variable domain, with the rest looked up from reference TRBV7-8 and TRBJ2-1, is GAGVSQSPRYKVAKRGQDVALRCDPISGHVSLFWYQQALGQGPEFLTYFQNEAQLDKSGLPSDRFFAERPEGSVSTLKIQRTQQEDSAVYLCASSFVQGASDEQFFGPGTRLTVL.

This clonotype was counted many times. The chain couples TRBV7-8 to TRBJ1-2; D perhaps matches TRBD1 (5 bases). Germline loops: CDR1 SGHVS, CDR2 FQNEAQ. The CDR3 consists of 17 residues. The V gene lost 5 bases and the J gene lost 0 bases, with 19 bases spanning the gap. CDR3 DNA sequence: TGTGCCAGCAGCCTCGAGCATCCAGGGAAGACTAACTATGGCTACACCTTC. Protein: CASSLEHPGKTNYGYTF.

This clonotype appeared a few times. The CDR3 nucleotides read TGTGCCAGCAGCCAGGCCGGACTAGCGGGGGAGGAAGATACGCAGTATTTT. Amino acids: CASSQAGLAGEEDTQYF. This rearrangement joins TRBV4-2 to TRBJ2-3; the match to TRBD2 covers 13 bases. The CDR3 contains 17 residues. J lost 5 bases, V lost 3 bases, and 8 bases had no gene match. Per germline, CDR1 LGHNA and CDR2 YNFKEQ.

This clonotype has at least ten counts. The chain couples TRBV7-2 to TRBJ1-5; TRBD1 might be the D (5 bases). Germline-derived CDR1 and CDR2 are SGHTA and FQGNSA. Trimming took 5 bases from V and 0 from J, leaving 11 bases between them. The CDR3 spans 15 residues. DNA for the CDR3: TGTGCCAGCAGCCAGGGAGGAGATAGCAATCAGCCCCAGCATTTT. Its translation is CASSQGGDSNQPQHF.

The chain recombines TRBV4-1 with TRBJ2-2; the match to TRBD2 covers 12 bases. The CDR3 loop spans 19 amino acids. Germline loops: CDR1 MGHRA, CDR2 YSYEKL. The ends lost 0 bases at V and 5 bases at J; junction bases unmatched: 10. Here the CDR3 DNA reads TGCGCCAGCAGCCAAGATAGCGGACTAGCGGGGATGGAAACCGGGGAGCTGTTTTTT. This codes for CASSQDSGLAGMETGELFF.

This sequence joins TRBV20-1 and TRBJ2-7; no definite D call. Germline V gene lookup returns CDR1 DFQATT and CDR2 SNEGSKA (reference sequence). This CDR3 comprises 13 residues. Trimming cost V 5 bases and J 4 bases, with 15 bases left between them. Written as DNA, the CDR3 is TGCAGTGCTCGCCCGATACAGCTGTACGAGCAGTACTTC. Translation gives CSARPIQLYEQYF.

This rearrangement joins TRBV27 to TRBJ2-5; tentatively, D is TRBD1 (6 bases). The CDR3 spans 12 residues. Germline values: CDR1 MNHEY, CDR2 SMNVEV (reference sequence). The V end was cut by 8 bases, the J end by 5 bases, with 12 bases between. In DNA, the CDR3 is TGTGCCAGCGGGCGGACAGTGGAGACCCAGTACTTC. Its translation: CASGRTVETQYF.